This T cell receptor beta chain was observed in a study of T cells expressing NK-cell markers. The CDR3 is 15 amino acids. Germline loops: CDR1 SGHRS, CDR2 YFSETQ. With the 5' RACE reads reprocessed, TCRdb shows one record per CDR3 protein and no DNA. The sample table includes 440,000 or so distinct CDR3 sequences. This receptor was taken from a woman aged 18 to 75 in good health. Source material: blood T cells: a sorted CD56 or NKG2C T cell subset, CD4+ or CD8+ T cells, or bulk PBMC T cells (not recorded which). The chain combines TRBV5-1 with TRBJ2-1; the D call of TRBD2 rests on TCRdb alone, since no DNA is present to check it. CDR3 residues: CASDESGFSYNEQFF.